The rows below give T cell receptor beta chains drawn from one sample of a study of cytomegalovirus exposure and HLA in healthy donors. Method: immunoSEQ multiplex PCR; TCRdb's copy keeps in-frame clones and lacks some. Among fewer than 200,000 clones listed, over 60% were seen once. The specimen sequenced was PBMCs. The receptors derive from a female donor in good health and CMV-seronegative. Each CDR3 is given without its conserved first and last residue. Clone size appears in some rows only: once, few, many, or a class for an expanded clone.

CDR3aa: ASSKGNRKNTEAF
v_gene: TRBV21-1
abundance: few

CDR3aa: ASSPLPGVGYEQY
v_gene: TRBV18
abundance: NA

CDR3aa: ASSQLKKQGPPD
v_gene: TRBV4-1
abundance: NA

CDR3aa: ASSWTGGRTDTQY
v_gene: TRBV11-2
abundance: few

CDR3aa: AWSVSSGLTDTQY
v_gene: TRBV30
abundance: NA

CDR3aa: ASSETGDQPQH
v_gene: TRBV5-1
abundance: NA

CDR3aa: AWSVSGDRLNGYT
v_gene: TRBV30
abundance: NA

CDR3aa: ASEELAGGTTDTQY
v_gene: TRBV4-1
abundance: once

CDR3aa: ASSSAYRSLGYNEQF
v_gene: TRBV5-6
abundance: once

CDR3aa: ASSSLRAGGWGELF
v_gene: TRBV6-5
abundance: NA

CDR3aa: ASSFSGTGFFGANGLT
v_gene: TRBV27
abundance: NA

CDR3aa: ASSTLTGANEQF
v_gene: TRBV19
abundance: NA

CDR3aa: ASSSAGTRGEQF
v_gene: TRBV7-3
abundance: few

CDR3aa: ASSYTRFGSYT
v_gene: TRBV6-5
abundance: NA

CDR3aa: ASLPGGRNYGYT
v_gene: TRBV28
abundance: once

CDR3aa: ATSRGSGSPYNEQF
v_gene: TRBV15
abundance: few

CDR3aa: ASSPGLAGGQETQY
v_gene: TRBV9
abundance: NA

CDR3aa: ASSLRVTQY
v_gene: TRBV11-2
abundance: NA

CDR3aa: ASSRKRDYTEAF
v_gene: TRBV4-3
abundance: NA

CDR3aa: ATSRVQGYEQY
v_gene: TRBV15
abundance: NA

CDR3aa: ASSLSNSDRVRGYT
v_gene: TRBV7-9
abundance: NA

CDR3aa: SVAYSQYNEQF
v_gene: TRBV29-1
abundance: few

CDR3aa: ASSVASGGAGTQY
v_gene: TRBV9
abundance: NA

CDR3aa: ASSFEFAGGSYEQY
v_gene: TRBV5-1
abundance: NA

CDR3aa: ASSGQGLSNQPQH
v_gene: TRBV6-4
abundance: NA

CDR3aa: ASIVAGTSGRLRGTDTQY
v_gene: TRBV6-1
abundance: NA

CDR3aa: ASSLGGNKDTQY
v_gene: TRBV28
abundance: NA

CDR3aa: ATSRRGLAAYEQY
v_gene: TRBV15
abundance: NA

CDR3aa: AIRGAGLGAQPQH
v_gene: TRBV10-3
abundance: NA

CDR3aa: ASSLTGISHEQY
v_gene: TRBV5-4
abundance: NA

CDR3aa: AWVQGARSGYT
v_gene: TRBV30
abundance: NA

CDR3aa: ASSQEVARELSSYNEQF
v_gene: TRBV4-2
abundance: NA

CDR3aa: ASSSPGKPYEQY
v_gene: TRBV7-9
abundance: NA

CDR3aa: ASSSSYEQF
v_gene: TRBV5-5
abundance: NA

CDR3aa: SVDHRGLGEKLF
v_gene: TRBV29-1
abundance: NA

CDR3aa: ASSVRRESDTQY
v_gene: TRBV2
abundance: few

CDR3aa: ASKLWGGGHSYNEQF
v_gene: TRBV2
abundance: few

CDR3aa: ASSPLTRGSNEQF
v_gene: TRBV9
abundance: NA

CDR3aa: ASRRGGERNTIY
v_gene: TRBV28
abundance: NA

CDR3aa: ASSKRGGYT
v_gene: TRBV28
abundance: NA

CDR3aa: AWSVRGRGGNQPQH
v_gene: TRBV30
abundance: NA

CDR3aa: ASSKKPDIGGGEQY
v_gene: TRBV21-1
abundance: NA

CDR3aa: ASSQPSGLAGSPGELF
v_gene: TRBV4-2
abundance: few

CDR3aa: ASSESPGQGSYEQY
v_gene: TRBV25-1
abundance: NA

CDR3aa: ASSRTLQGADTQY
v_gene: TRBV5-8
abundance: NA

CDR3aa: ASSVGTDGYT
v_gene: TRBV9
abundance: once

CDR3aa: ASSSGQVNEKLF
v_gene: TRBV28
abundance: NA

CDR3aa: ASSRTGNSNQPQH
v_gene: TRBV9
abundance: once

CDR3aa: ASSPLGVAGSTDTQY
v_gene: TRBV18
abundance: NA

CDR3aa: AISESAGQGWPQH
v_gene: TRBV10-3
abundance: NA

CDR3aa: ASSSRGPYEQY
v_gene: TRBV11-3
abundance: NA

CDR3aa: ASWDMLGQPQH
v_gene: TRBV19
abundance: once

CDR3aa: AISEGGGSSYEQY
v_gene: TRBV10-3
abundance: NA

CDR3aa: ASSSTGGATDTQY
v_gene: TRBV5-1
abundance: NA